This TCR beta chain appears in the sequencing data of a study of blood T cell repertoires in COVID-19. Whole-study context: COVID-19 samples collected from the United States, Italy and Spain covered acute and convalescent phases. T cells, B-cell-depleted T cells, or PBMCs provided the cDNA or gDNA that served as material.

The CDR3 loop spans 13 amino acids. Germline CDR1 and CDR2: MDHEN and SYDVKM. Trimming left V 8 bases short and J 3 bases short, with 10 bases between. The assay was immunoSEQ multiplex PCR, and TCRdb's table has in-frame clones only and misses some. The sample includes roughly 100,000 clones, roughly 72% of them seen just once. V and J are TRBV28 and TRBJ1-4; D unresolved. Source material: peripheral blood. This sequence originates from a man between 65 and 85 years old with acute or convalescent COVID-19. CDR3 loop: CASYSGANEKLFF. CDR3 DNA sequence: TGTGCCAGCTATTCGGGAGCTAATGAAAAACTGTTTTTT.